Listed here are 7 T cell receptor beta chains from one sample, sequenced in a study of T cells in narcolepsy. Clones were sequenced by immunoSEQ multiplex PCR, and TCRdb holds only the in-frame ones, with some missing. Among about 25,000 clones, more than 80% were seen once, and the ten largest hold 1.3%. The specimen was CD45RA- memory CD4+ T cells from PBMCs. These receptors were obtained from a human donor with narcolepsy.

V is TRBV6-6 and J is TRBJ1-2; 9 nucleotides align to TRBD1. The ends lost 6 bases at V and 5 bases at J; junction bases unmatched: 13. The CDR3 loop spans 16 amino acids. Germline CDR1 reads MNHNY; CDR2 reads SVGAGI (reference sequence). CDR3 bases: TGTGCCAGCAGCCCACAGATGACAGGGGGTCGATATGGCTACACCTTC. Protein product: CASSPQMTGGRYGYTF.

The chain links TRBV7-3 to TRBJ2-7, with 9 bases that match TRBD1. The CDR3 is 15 amino acids. The junction had 7 bases not matched to a gene; V was cut back by 2 bases and J by 5 bases. CDR1 is SGHTA, CDR2 FQGTGA, per germline. CDR3 nucleotides: TGTGCCAGCAGCTTAGAGGGACAGGGTTTCGACGAGCAGTACTTC. Translation: CASSLEGQGFDEQYF.

The V gene is TRBV5-8, the J gene TRBJ1-4; no definite D call. CDR3 length equals 15 residues. The germline V and J ends were trimmed by 3 bases and 5 bases, with 14 bases remaining between them. Germline V gene sequence: CDR1 SGHTS, CDR2 YDEGEE. The CDR3: CASSWTGNSNEKLFF. The CDR3, as DNA: TGTGCCAGCAGCTGGACCGGGAACTCCAATGAAAAACTGTTTTTT.

The gene calls are TRBV27 and TRBJ1-5, with D perhaps TRBD1 (5 bases). This CDR3 contains 17 residues. The germline gives CDR1 MNHEY, CDR2 SMNVEV (reference sequence). V was cut by 1 base and J by 1 base, with 14 bases left in between. The CDR3 bases are TGTGCCAGCAGTTTATGGGCAGGGTCCCCAAGCAATCAGCCCCAGCATTTT. It yields the protein CASSLWAGSPSNQPQHF.

The rearrangement joins TRBV11-2 to TRBJ2-2, with 11 bases that match TRBD2. With 5 bases clipped from V and 2 bases from J, the junction kept 7 bases outside the gene matches. There are 17 residues in the CDR3. The germline V gene encodes CDR1 SGHAT and CDR2 FQNNGV. The CDR3 sequence: CASSRQGLADNTGELFF. CDR3 nucleotide sequence: TGTGCCAGCAGCCGCCAGGGACTAGCGGACAACACCGGGGAGCTGTTTTTT.

The V call is TRBV7-2, the J call TRBJ1-1, with 7 bases identical to TRBD1. This CDR3 spans 16 amino acids. Germline V lookup: CDR1 SGHTA, CDR2 FQGNSA. V was pared by 1 base and J by 4 bases, with 9 bases of the junction left unmatched. This CDR3 is CASSLEKGAMGTEAFF. In DNA form, the CDR3 reads TGTGCCAGCAGCTTAGAGAAGGGGGCTATGGGCACTGAAGCTTTCTTT.

The CDR3 DNA follows: TGTGCCTGGAGCCCCTTGAGGCGGTTGAACACTGAAGCTTTCTTT. Amino acid sequence: CAWSPLRRLNTEAFF. The chain uses TRBV30 and TRBJ1-1; D remains unclear. CDR3 length equals 15 residues. Germline V gene sequence: CDR1 GTSNPN, CDR2 SVGIG (reference sequence). The V and J ends lost 3 bases and 0 bases respectively, with 14 bases between them.